This TCR beta chain was found in a study of glioma-infiltrating T cells. Study results and caveats: CDR3 overlap between tissue and blood was very small. Gliomas, especially low-grade, showed above-expected tissue-blood divergence; non-neoplastic patients showed below.

At least ten counts were recorded for this clonotype. Its antigen is as yet unknown. There are 11 residues in the CDR3. The V and J ends lost 4 bases and 2 bases respectively, with 6 bases between them. Germline V gene data show CDR1 as DFQATT and CDR2 as SNEGSKA (reference sequence). The iRepertoire nested amplicon-rescue multiplex PCR amplified TCR alpha and beta CDR3s from RNA. For one-step reverse transcription and amplification, about 85-400 ng of tissue mRNA or PBMC total RNA was used. TCRdb used MiXCR to reprocess the multiplex PCR reads, holding one entry per CDR3 protein. The table shows over 90,000 distinct CDR3 sequences, with about 30% occurring only once.

The sequencing input was glioma tissue, nonneoplastic brain tissue, or PBMCs (not recorded which). The chain couples TRBV20-1 to TRBJ2-7; no definite D call. The origin of this receptor is a human donor with low-grade glioma or glioblastoma, undergoing nonglioma brain surgery, or in good health (not recorded which). The CDR3 nucleotides read TGCAGTGCTACTTCTACCTACGAGCAGTACTTC. Protein sequence: CSATSTYEQYF.